This TCR beta chain was documented in a study of blood T cell repertoires in COVID-19. Study-wide background: The United States, Italy and Spain were the sources of the acute and convalescent COVID-19 samples. PBMCs, B-cell-depleted T cells, or T cells provided the cDNA or gDNA that made up the material.

TCRdb's copy holds only in-frame clones and misses some; the assay was immunoSEQ multiplex PCR. The sample records fewer than 200,000 clones, roughly 80% being singletons. This sequence originates from a man aged 55 to 69 with acute or convalescent COVID-19. Specimen: peripheral blood.

CDR3: CACTLDRVSLLGFF. DNA for the CDR3: TGTGCCTGCACCCTTGACAGAGTTTCCCTCTTGGGTTTCTTT. The chain joins TRBV30 to TRBJ1-1, with D perhaps TRBD1 (5 bases). The V end lost 6 bases, the J end lost 13 bases, and 27 bases lay between the germline ends. The CDR3 is made up of 14 amino acids. CDR1 and CDR2 (germline): GTSNPN, SVGIG (reference sequence). Full variable domain (rest looked up from reference TRBV30 and TRBJ1-1): SQTIHQWPATLVQPVGSPLSLECTVEGTSNPNLYWYRQAAGRGLQLLFYSVGIGQISSEVPQNLSASRPQDRQFILSSKKLLLSDSGFYLCACTLDRVSLLGFFGQGTRLTVV.